Below are 32 T cell receptor beta chains sequenced from a single sample in a study of blood T cell repertoires in COVID-19. Measured with immunoSEQ multiplex PCR; TCRdb has only the in-frame clones, and not every one. The sample consists of a few hundred thousand clones, roughly 81% of them appearing once. The sample was peripheral blood. These receptors were collected from a man aged 50-60 years who had recovered from COVID-19.

This chain links TRBV10-1 with TRBJ2-1; the match to TRBD2 covers 14 bases. Germline V CDR1 and CDR2: WNHNN, SYGVQD (reference sequence). CDR3 size: 18 residues. V trimming: 5 bases; J trimming: 1 base; junction bases outside the gene matches: 7. For the CDR3, the DNA is TGCGCCAGCAGTCCCGGGACTAGCGGGAGCGCATCCTACAATGAGCAGTTCTTC. Its protein is CASSPGTSGSASYNEQFF.

This sequence joins TRBV12-3 or TRBV12-4 and TRBJ1-5, with 8 bases identical to TRBD1. This CDR3 region has 13 residues. The V and J ends lost 8 bases and 5 bases, in that order; junction bases with no gene match: 5. The CDR3 DNA reads as TGTGCCAGCGCCCGACAGGGGCATCAGCCCCAGCATTTT. It encodes CASARQGHQPQHF.

In its sample, this clone was seen a few times. The rearrangement uses TRBV28 and TRBJ2-3; 8 bases match TRBD1. The CDR3 runs to 14 residues. The germline gives CDR1 MDHEN, CDR2 SYDVKM. Trimming cost V 6 bases and J 8 bases; bases outside gene matches: 10. CDR3 nucleotides: TGTGCCAGCAGCGCAGGGGGCTCCCCTGTTACGCAGTATTTT. Encoded protein: CASSAGGSPVTQYF.

V gene TRBV6-6 combines with J gene TRBJ2-7; perhaps TRBD2 as D (7 bases). Trimming stripped 5 bases from V and 7 bases from J, with 21 bases between. This CDR3 is built from 15 residues. Germline CDR1 is MNHNY and CDR2 is SVGAGI (reference sequence). CDR3: CASSPRGLAVLEQYF. The CDR3 nucleotides are TGTGCCAGCAGTCCCCGGGGGCTAGCGGTTCTAGAGCAGTACTTC.

V is TRBV5-4 and J is TRBJ2-1, with 8 bases fitting TRBD2. CDR3 length: 17 residues. Germline loops: CDR1 SGHNT, CDR2 YYREEE (reference sequence). Germline trimming cut 4 bases from V and 5 bases from J; bases unmatched to any gene: 14. The CDR3 spells CASSPGLGARTDNEQFF. The DNA of the CDR3 is TGTGCCAGCAGCCCGGGACTAGGGGCTCGGACCGACAATGAGCAGTTCTTC.

V is TRBV30 and J is TRBJ2-2; tentative D call: TRBD2 (5 bases). Trimming shortened V by 8 bases and J by 4 bases, and 14 bases separated the two germline ends. The CDR3 length is 13 residues. CDR1 is GTSNPN, CDR2 SVGIG, per germline (reference sequence). The CDR3 bases are TGTGCCAGCGGTGTTATGGGCACCGGGGAGCTGTTTTTT. Protein product: CASGVMGTGELFF.

The V call is TRBV21-1, the J call TRBJ2-5; the D call in the table, TRBD2, was not verified against the DNA. TRBV21-1 is annotated as a pseudogene. CDR3 length: 19 residues. CDR3 in DNA: TGTGCCAGCAGCAATAGCGACACAATATTGGGGGTGGAGGGGGAGACCCAGTACTTC. Translation gives CASSNSDTILGVEGETQYF.

The rearrangement uses TRBV27 and TRBJ2-2; perhaps TRBD2 as D (5 bases). The CDR3 runs 13 residues. With 3 bases removed from V and 7 bases from J, the gap between germline ends came to 9 bases. Germline V gene sequence: CDR1 MNHEY, CDR2 SMNVEV (reference sequence). For the CDR3, the DNA is TGTGCCAGCAGTTTCAGCGCGGGCGGGGAGCTGTTTTTT. This encodes CASSFSAGGELFF.

The chain joins TRBV27 to TRBJ2-2, with TRBD1 matching over 9 bases. Germline values: CDR1 MNHEY, CDR2 SMNVEV (reference sequence). The CDR3 has 16 residues. J gave up 6 bases and V 4 bases, and 9 bases lay outside the gene matches. The CDR3 protein is CASSSAGTGSAGELFF. Written as DNA, the CDR3 is TGTGCCAGCAGTTCCGCCGGGACAGGGTCAGCCGGGGAGCTGTTTTTT.

This clone has a handful of counts. The CDR3 bases are TGTGCCAGTAGTACCAGGGTATTCAACGAGCAGTACTTC. It yields the protein CASSTRVFNEQYF. The chain links TRBV19 to TRBJ2-7, with TRBD1 as a possible D gene (5 bases). The germline gives CDR1 LNHDA, CDR2 SQIVND (reference sequence). The CDR3 extends over 13 amino acids. V gave up 4 bases and J gave up 5 bases, with 12 bases separating them.

This clone was found a few times. The chain combines TRBV28 with TRBJ1-1; perhaps TRBD1 as D (5 bases). V was pared by 5 bases and J by 4 bases, with 14 bases between. Germline CDR1 MDHEN, CDR2 SYDVKM. The CDR3 runs to 14 residues. The CDR3 reads CASSRQKRITEAFF. The CDR3 region has the DNA TGTGCCAGCAGTCGACAGAAACGGATCACTGAAGCTTTCTTT.

This chain links TRBV2 with TRBJ2-7, with 13 nucleotides matching TRBD2. Germline values: CDR1 SNHLY, CDR2 FYNNEI. V lost 2 bases, J lost 3 bases, and 7 bases stayed unmatched. This CDR3 is 17 amino acids long. The CDR3 loop is CASSESGTSGAHYEQYF. In DNA, the CDR3 is TGTGCCAGCAGTGAATCAGGGACTAGCGGGGCCCACTACGAGCAGTACTTC.

The chain is built from TRBV28 and TRBJ1-1, with 10 bases fitting TRBD1. This CDR3 comprises 18 residues. Losses at the gene ends were 4 bases for V and 2 bases for J; bases not matched to a gene: 13. Germline V gene lookup returns CDR1 MDHEN and CDR2 SYDVKM. The CDR3, as DNA: TGTGCCAGCAGTTCTCACCTCGGACAGGGGGGACCCAACACTGAAGCTTTCTTT. Translating gives CASSSHLGQGGPNTEAFF.

This chain connects TRBV16 to TRBJ1-5; 11 nucleotides line up with TRBD1. After removal of 0 bases from V and 6 bases from J, the junction contained 7 bases not matched to a gene. In germline, CDR1 is KGHSY, CDR2 FQNENV. This CDR3 has 17 residues. The CDR3, as DNA: TGTGCCAGCAGCCAATCGATAGGGACAGGGGGGCGTCAGCCCCAGCATTTT. Translation: CASSQSIGTGGRQPQHF. Supplemented by reference TRBV16 and TRBJ1-5, the full variable domain reads GEEVAQTPKHLVRGEGQKAKLYCAPIKGHSYVFWYQQVLKNEFKFLISFQNENVFDETGMPKERFSAKCLPNSPCSLEIQATKLEDSAVYFCASSQSIGTGGRQPQHFGDGTRLSIL.

The rearrangement joins TRBV3-1 (or the pseudogene TRBV3-2) to TRBJ1-5; D gene uncertain. The V and J ends lost 2 bases and 4 bases respectively, with 12 bases between them. The CDR3 has 15 residues. Germline V CDR1 and CDR2: LGHDT, YNNKEL (reference sequence). Written as DNA, the CDR3 is TGTGCCAGCAGCCAACTGGCGGGAGCTAATCAGCCCCAGCATTTT. Translating it yields CASSQLAGANQPQHF.

This clone was counted only a few times. The V gene is TRBV29-1, the J gene TRBJ2-7; D gene unclear. CDR1 and CDR2 from the germline V gene are SQVTM and ANQGSEA. The V gene lost 4 bases and the J gene lost 5 bases, with 12 bases spanning the gap. This CDR3 is 12 amino acids long. CDR3 region: CSVAPGFNEQYF. The CDR3 nucleotides read TGCAGCGTTGCTCCCGGGTTTAACGAGCAGTACTTC.

The chain employs TRBV18 and TRBJ1-5, with TRBD1 identical over 7 bases. In germline, CDR1 is KGHSH, CDR2 LQKENI. CDR3 length: 16 residues. V shed 1 base, J shed 3 bases, and the junction held 6 bases outside the gene matches. This CDR3 reads CASSPQGAGYNQPQHF. In DNA, the CDR3 is TGTGCCAGCTCACCACAGGGGGCGGGTTACAATCAGCCCCAGCATTTT.

The V and J genes are TRBV7-9 and TRBJ2-7; the match to TRBD2 covers 10 bases. CDR1 and CDR2 from the germline V gene are SEHNR and FQNEAQ (reference sequence). The CDR3 has 13 amino acids. V gave up 7 bases and J gave up 5 bases; unmatched junction bases: 5. This CDR3 reads CASNDGLADEQYF. The CDR3 nucleotides are TGTGCCAGCAATGACGGACTAGCGGACGAGCAGTACTTC.

The chain combines TRBV6-5 with TRBJ2-2; D not certain. This CDR3 spans 13 amino acids. From germline, CDR1 is MNHEY and CDR2 SVGAGI. V was pared by 6 bases and J by 6 bases, with 11 bases between. The CDR3 loop reads CASRRPPAGELFF. CDR3 in DNA: TGTGCCAGCAGACGCCCCCCGGCCGGGGAGCTGTTTTTT.

About this clone itself: At one boundary the junction diverges from the germline segment, which might be a read error. The chain joins TRBV6-1 to TRBJ2-1; weak D call: TRBD2 (6 bases). CDR3 size: 15 residues. Germline CDR1 MNHNS, CDR2 SASEGT. CDR3 DNA: TGTGCCAGCAGTGAAGCGGGGGGTCGCCCGTTCGAGGGGCTCTTC. Its translation is CASSEAGGRPFEGLF.

This chain links TRBV25-1 with TRBJ2-5; D is uncertain. CDR3 size: 14 residues. V was clipped by 1 base and J by 2 bases, with 8 bases between them. Germline V gene data show CDR1 as MGHDK and CDR2 as SYGVNS. The CDR3 spells CASSELGLQETQYF. As DNA, the CDR3 is TGTGCCAGCAGTGAATTGGGCCTACAAGAGACCCAGTACTTC.

The rearrangement uses TRBV4-1 and TRBJ1-1; 9 bases align to TRBD1. Germline V lookup: CDR1 MGHRA, CDR2 YSYEKL. The CDR3 extends over 16 amino acids. J gave up 1 base and V 1 base, and 4 bases lay outside the gene matches. CDR3 nucleotide sequence: TGCGCCAGCAGCCAAGCTCCGACAGGGGGGAACACTGAAGCTTTCTTT. It yields the protein CASSQAPTGGNTEAFF.

This chain links TRBV27 with TRBJ2-1; D remains unclear. Germline loops: CDR1 MNHEY, CDR2 SMNVEV (reference sequence). There are 15 residues in the CDR3. Trimming pared 3 bases from V and 0 bases from J, leaving 9 bases between. The CDR3 reads CASSFTRSSYNEQFF. CDR3 in DNA: TGTGCCAGCAGTTTCACCCGGAGCTCCTACAATGAGCAGTTCTTC.

The chain couples TRBV6-2 or TRBV6-3 to TRBJ2-7, with D possibly TRBD1 on 7 matching bases. Trimming shortened V by 5 bases and J by 3 bases, and 23 bases separated the two germline ends. The CDR3 sequence is 17 residues long. In germline, CDR1 is MNHEY, CDR2 SVGEGT. For the CDR3, the DNA is TGTGCCAGCAGTCTCTCCCCCAGGGGGGTCAACCTCTACGAGCAGTACTTC. Protein product: CASSLSPRGVNLYEQYF.

V and J are TRBV7-6 and TRBJ2-3; a weak D match, TRBD2 (6 bases). The CDR3 is 15 amino acids. V was clipped by 3 bases and J by 1 base, with 11 bases between them. From germline, CDR1 is SGHVS and CDR2 FNYEAQ. The chain's CDR3 is CASSFSGGGTDTQYF. Here the CDR3 DNA reads TGTGCCAGCAGCTTTAGCGGAGGGGGCACAGATACGCAGTATTTT.

This chain joins TRBV30 and TRBJ2-2; 8 nucleotides agree with TRBD2. The CDR3 totals 14 residues. V was clipped by 4 bases and J by 4 bases; unmatched bases: 5. The germline V gene encodes CDR1 GTSNPN and CDR2 SVGIG (reference sequence). The CDR3 region is CAWTGTRGTGELFF. The CDR3 DNA reads as TGTGCCTGGACCGGGACTAGAGGCACCGGGGAGCTGTTTTTT.

The V gene is TRBV29-1, the J gene TRBJ2-5, with D possibly TRBD1 on 5 matching bases. V was shortened by 3 bases and J by 5 bases, with 13 bases between the two germline ends. The germline V gene encodes CDR1 SQVTM and CDR2 ANQGSEA. The CDR3 consists of 13 residues. Here the CDR3 DNA reads TGCAGCGTTGATAAGACAGCCCCGGAGACCCAGTACTTC. This codes for CSVDKTAPETQYF. Full variable domain (rest looked up from reference TRBV29-1 and TRBJ2-5): SAVISQKPSRDICQRGTSLTIQCQVDSQVTMMFWYRQQPGQSLTLIATANQGSEATYESGFVIDKFPISRPNLTFSTLTVSNMSPEDSSIYLCSVDKTAPETQYFGPGTRLLVL.

The V call is TRBV5-5, the J call TRBJ1-1; TRBD1 is a possible D gene (6 bases). The CDR3 is made up of 15 amino acids. V shed 4 bases and J shed 0 bases, with 13 bases lying between them. Looked up from germline, CDR1 is SGHKS and CDR2 is YYEKEE (reference sequence). CDR3 sequence: CASSPRQDMNTEAFF. The CDR3 nucleotides are TGTGCCAGCAGCCCACGACAGGATATGAACACTGAAGCTTTCTTT.

J is TRBJ1-3 and V is TRBV6-6; no definite D call. V was shortened by 6 bases and J by 0 bases, with 15 bases between the two germline ends. The CDR3 is 16 residues long. The germline V gene has CDR1 MNHNY and CDR2 SVGAGI (reference sequence). DNA of the CDR3: TGTGCCAGCAGGGGAAGCGGCGGATCCTCTGGAAACACCATATATTTT. Translated: CASRGSGGSSGNTIYF.

The gene calls are TRBV5-1 and TRBJ2-2, with 9 bases matching TRBD1. Losses at the gene ends were 3 bases for V and 8 bases for J; bases not matched to a gene: 5. The CDR3 runs 14 residues. The germline gives CDR1 SGHRS, CDR2 YFSETQ. The CDR3 here is CASSWTGVKGELFF. The CDR3 DNA is TGCGCCAGCAGCTGGACAGGGGTAAAAGGGGAGCTGTTTTTT.

J is TRBJ2-1 and V is TRBV28; 8 bases are shared with TRBD1. This CDR3 contains 15 residues. Looked up from germline, CDR1 is MDHEN and CDR2 is SYDVKM. Trimming took 7 bases from V and 9 from J; bases not matched to a gene: 14. This chain's CDR3 is CASNAPGGVTGEQFF. The CDR3, as DNA: TGTGCCAGCAATGCCCCAGGGGGCGTCACGGGTGAGCAGTTCTTC. Based on the CDR3 plus reference TRBV28 and TRBJ2-1, the full variable domain is DVKVTQSSRYLVKRTGEKVFLECVQDMDHENMFWYRQDPGLGLRLIYFSYDVKMKEKGDIPEGYSVSREKKERFSLILESASTNQTSMYLCASNAPGGVTGEQFFGPGTRLTVL.

The rearrangement uses TRBV2 and TRBJ2-2; 7 positions match TRBD1. The CDR3 is 14 residues long. From germline, CDR1 is SNHLY and CDR2 FYNNEI. The junction had 5 bases not matched to a gene; V was cut back by 6 bases and J by 4 bases. CDR3 DNA sequence: TGTGCCAGCAGCTGGGGACAGCCCACCGGGGAGCTGTTTTTT. Protein: CASSWGQPTGELFF.